A selection of T cell receptor beta chains follows, all from one sample in a study of blood T cell repertoires in COVID-19. The repertoire was sequenced with immunoSEQ multiplex PCR; TCRdb's copy has only in-frame clones and lacks some. The sample includes over 65,000 clones, around 80% of them seen just once. Sequenced input: peripheral blood. Source of these receptors: a human donor in a cohort sampled during active COVID-19. Each CDR3 is given with its conserved first and last residue. D genes are given only for firm matches. A clone size is listed for some rows: how often the clone was seen (once, few, many), or a class if it is expanded.

NA	NA	TRBV2	TRBJ2-1	CASKADSYNEQFF	TGTGCCAGCAAGGCGGACTCCTACAATGAGCAGTTCTTC
NA	few	TRBV10-3	TRBJ2-3	CAISGRTTTDTQYF	TGTGCCATCAGTGGCCGGACAACCACAGATACGCAGTATTTT
NA	NA	TRBV14	TRBJ2-7	CASSRGTLGEQYF	TGTGCCAGCAGCAGGGGGACCCTGGGGGAGCAGTACTTC
NA	NA	TRBV6-5	TRBJ1-2	CASSYSTQGGGYTF	TGTGCCAGCAGTTACTCGACCCAGGGAGGAGGCTACACCTTC
NA	few	TRBV12-3/TRBV12-4	TRBJ2-2	CASSFGYTGELFF	TGTGCCAGCAGTTTCGGTTACACCGGGGAGCTGTTTTTT
TRBD1	once	TRBV6-5	TRBJ2-7	CASRGRTGDSYEQYF	TGTGCCAGCAGGGGGCGGACAGGGGATTCCTACGAGCAGTACTTC
NA	NA	TRBV2	TRBJ2-7	CASRVADYEQYF	TGTGCCAGCAGAGTAGCGGATTACGAGCAGTACTTC
TRBD2	NA	TRBV24-1	TRBJ2-1	CATSDFGGLAGDNEQFF	TGTGCCACCAGTGATTTCGGGGGACTAGCGGGAGATAATGAGCAGTTCTTC
TRBD1	NA	TRBV19	TRBJ1-2	CASSQQQGKLEGYTF	TGTGCCAGTAGCCAACAACAGGGGAAATTGGAGGGCTACACCTTC
TRBD2	once	TRBV7-9	TRBJ2-7	CASSPGGQSGNYEQYF	TGTGCCAGCAGCCCGGGAGGGCAGTCGGGGAACTACGAGCAGTACTTC